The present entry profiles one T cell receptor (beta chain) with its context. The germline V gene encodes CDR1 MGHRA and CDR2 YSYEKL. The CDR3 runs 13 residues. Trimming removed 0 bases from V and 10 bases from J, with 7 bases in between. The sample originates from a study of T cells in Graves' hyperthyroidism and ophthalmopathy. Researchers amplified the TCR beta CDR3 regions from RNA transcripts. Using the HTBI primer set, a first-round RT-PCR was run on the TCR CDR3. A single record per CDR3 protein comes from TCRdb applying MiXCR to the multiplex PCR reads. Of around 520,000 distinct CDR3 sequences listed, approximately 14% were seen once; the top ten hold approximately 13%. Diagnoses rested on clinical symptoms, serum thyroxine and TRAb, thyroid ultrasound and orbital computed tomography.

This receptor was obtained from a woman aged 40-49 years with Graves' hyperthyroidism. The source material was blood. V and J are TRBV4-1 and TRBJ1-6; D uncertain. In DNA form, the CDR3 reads TGCGCCAGCAGCCAAGAAGGGAAGTCACCCCTCCACTTT. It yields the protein CASSQEGKSPLHF.